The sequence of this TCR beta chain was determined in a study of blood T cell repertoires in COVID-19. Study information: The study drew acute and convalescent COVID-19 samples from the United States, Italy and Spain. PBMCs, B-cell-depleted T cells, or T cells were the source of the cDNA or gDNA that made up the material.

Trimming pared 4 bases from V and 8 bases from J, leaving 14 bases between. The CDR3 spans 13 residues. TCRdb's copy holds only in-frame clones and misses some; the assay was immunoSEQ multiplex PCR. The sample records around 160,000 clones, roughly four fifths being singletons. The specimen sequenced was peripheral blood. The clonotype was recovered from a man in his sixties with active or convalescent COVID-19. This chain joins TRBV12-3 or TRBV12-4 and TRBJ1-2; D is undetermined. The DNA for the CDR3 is TGTGCCAGCAGTTCGACTAGGGTATACGGCTACACCTTC. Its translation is CASSSTRVYGYTF.